A selection of T cell receptor beta chains follows, all from one sample in a study of cytomegalovirus exposure and HLA in healthy donors. The assay was immunoSEQ multiplex PCR, and TCRdb's table has in-frame clones only and misses some. In total, the table holds 55,000 to 75,000 clones. The sequencing sample was made of PBMCs. These receptors all come from a male donor in good health and CMV-seronegative. Both conserved end residues are part of each CDR3. The D gene is left open where the match is weak.

V gene	D gene	J gene	CDR3 length	CDR3 DNA	CDR3 protein
TRBV7-8	TRBD2	TRBJ2-3	16	TGTGCCAGCAGCCGCCGACTAGCGGGGAACACAGATACGCAGTATTTT	CASSRRLAGNTDTQYF
TRBV30	TRBD2	TRBJ2-3	15	TGTGCCTGGAGGGCTCTAGCGGGGAGGGGAGATAAGCAGTATTTT	CAWRALAGRGDKQYF
TRBV5-1	NA	TRBJ1-6	15	TGCGCCAGCAGCTTGGTAATGGGTGCGGATTCACCCCTCCACTTT	CASSLVMGADSPLHF
TRBV7-9	NA	TRBJ2-7	14	TGTGCCAGCATGCCTAGAAGAGACGCCTACGAGCAGTACTTC	CASMPRRDAYEQYF
TRBV28	TRBD1	TRBJ1-5	15	TGTGCCAGCACCCAGGGGGCCCATTACAATCAGCCCCAGCATTTT	CASTQGAHYNQPQHF
TRBV28	TRBD1	TRBJ1-2	16	TGTGCCAGCAGTGCTGGACAGGCTTATCCCCGCTATGGCTACACCTTC	CASSAGQAYPRYGYTF
TRBV28	NA	TRBJ1-1	15	TGTGCCAGCAGTTTAGGAACGGGGGTGAACACTGAAGCTTTCTTT	CASSLGTGVNTEAFF
TRBV5-5	NA	TRBJ1-1	11	TGTGCCAGCAGCTTGGGTACTGAAGATTTCTTT	CASSLGTEDFF
TRBV15	TRBD1	TRBJ1-6	15	TGTGCCACCGGCAAAGGACAGGGGTTGGATTCACCCCTCCACTTT	CATGKGQGLDSPLHF
TRBV30	TRBD1	TRBJ2-3	14	TGTGCCACCTCGGGACAGGGAGGGACAGATACGCAGTATTTT	CATSGQGGTDTQYF
TRBV7-3	TRBD1	TRBJ1-1	12	TGTGCCAGCAGCTCAGGGGACAGGCAAGCTTTCTTT	CASSSGDRQAFF
TRBV28	NA	TRBJ2-7	14	TGTGCCAGCAGTTTATTCCGGGTCCCCTACGAGCAGTACTTC	CASSLFRVPYEQYF
TRBV30	TRBD2	TRBJ2-3	13	TGTGCCTGGAGTGGGGGACTAGGGGATACGCAGTATTTT	CAWSGGLGDTQYF
TRBV27	NA	TRBJ2-5	14	TGTGCCAGCAGTTTATCGGGGGCTTGGGAGACCCAGTACTTC	CASSLSGAWETQYF
TRBV27	TRBD2	TRBJ2-7	15	TGTGCCAGCAGTTCCGGGACTAGCGGGACCGTGGGGCAGTACTTC	CASSSGTSGTVGQYF
TRBV6-5	TRBD1	TRBJ2-7	16	TGTGCCAGCAGTTACTCGTTGTCAGGGGGCTGGTACGAGCAGTACTTC	CASSYSLSGGWYEQYF
TRBV28	TRBD1	TRBJ1-4	15	TGTGCCAGCAGCCCCCCAGGGGGCCAAGGTGAAAAACTGTTTTTT	CASSPPGGQGEKLFF
TRBV28	NA	TRBJ2-3	12	TGTGCCAGTAGCGCCTTCACAGATACGCAGTATTTT	CASSAFTDTQYF
TRBV7-8	TRBD1	TRBJ2-3	16	TGTGCCAGCAGCTACCGCCGGACAGGGGGCCGTCTAGTGCAGTATTTT	CASSYRRTGGRLVQYF
TRBV7-2	NA	TRBJ2-7	14	TGTGCCAGCAGCGCCCCGGGGGACTTGCGCGAGCAGTACTTC	CASSAPGDLREQYF
TRBV25-1	NA	TRBJ1-1	13	TGTGCCAGCAGTGAATGGGGGGGCACTGAAGATTTCTTT	CASSEWGGTEDFF
TRBV6-6	NA	TRBJ2-7	14	TGTGCCAGCAGTTACTCGACGTCTGGGCCCGAGCAGTACTTC	CASSYSTSGPEQYF
TRBV6-5	NA	TRBJ1-6	14	TGTGCCAGCAGTTGGACTGCCGAAAATTCACCCCTCCACTTT	CASSWTAENSPLHF
TRBV7-2	NA	TRBJ2-7	15	TGTGCCAGCAGCCCTCAAGGGGCCTTTTGGGGCGAGCAGTACTTC	CASSPQGAFWGEQYF
TRBV29-1	TRBD2	TRBJ2-7	13	TGCAGCGTTGGGGGGACTAGTTCATTCGAGCAGTACTTC	CSVGGTSSFEQYF
TRBV7-2	NA	TRBJ1-1	14	TGTGCCAGCAGTAGCCATTCAAGGAACACTGAAGCTTTCTTT	CASSSHSRNTEAFF
TRBV2	NA	TRBJ1-5	14	TGTGCCAGCAGGGGCCGGGACTGGGCACAGCCCCAGCATTTT	CASRGRDWAQPQHF
TRBV7-2	TRBD2	TRBJ2-2	21	TGTGCCAGCAGCTTAGCCCAATCCTCATCCAGACTAGCGGGATCCACCGGGGAGCTGTTTTTT	CASSLAQSSSRLAGSTGELFF